This T cell receptor (beta chain) was profiled in a study of sequential checkpoint blockade in melanoma. Study background: TCRβ was sequenced from DNA of approximately 92 pretreatment tumors. Twenty-two patients had matched tumor biopsies before treatment and at week 13 after nivolumab or ipilimumab alone. General study results and limits: For nivolumab-first patients, baseline tumor clonality was associated with response.

Libraries were prepared by immunoSEQ multiplex PCR; TCRdb keeps only in-frame clonotypes and omits some of them. Counted here are about 12,000 clones, approximately 30% occurring once; the ten biggest clones make up roughly a fifth. The CDR3 runs 14 residues. Per germline, CDR1 MDHEN and CDR2 SYDVKM. V was pared by 2 bases and J by 4 bases, with 11 bases between. Treatment denoted: randomized to nivolumab then ipilimumab (arm A) or the reverse (arm B). This clone was observed many times. Its target is not known. The V gene is TRBV28, the J gene TRBJ1-2; D gene ambiguous. The specimen comprised tumor tissue (inferred from file names), sampled from a patient given nivolumab and ipilimumab in sequence. The clonotype originates from a human donor with melanoma. The CDR3 sequence: CASSLASLGYGYTF. In nucleotides, the CDR3 is TGTGCCAGCAGTTTAGCCAGTCTCGGCTATGGCTACACCTTC.